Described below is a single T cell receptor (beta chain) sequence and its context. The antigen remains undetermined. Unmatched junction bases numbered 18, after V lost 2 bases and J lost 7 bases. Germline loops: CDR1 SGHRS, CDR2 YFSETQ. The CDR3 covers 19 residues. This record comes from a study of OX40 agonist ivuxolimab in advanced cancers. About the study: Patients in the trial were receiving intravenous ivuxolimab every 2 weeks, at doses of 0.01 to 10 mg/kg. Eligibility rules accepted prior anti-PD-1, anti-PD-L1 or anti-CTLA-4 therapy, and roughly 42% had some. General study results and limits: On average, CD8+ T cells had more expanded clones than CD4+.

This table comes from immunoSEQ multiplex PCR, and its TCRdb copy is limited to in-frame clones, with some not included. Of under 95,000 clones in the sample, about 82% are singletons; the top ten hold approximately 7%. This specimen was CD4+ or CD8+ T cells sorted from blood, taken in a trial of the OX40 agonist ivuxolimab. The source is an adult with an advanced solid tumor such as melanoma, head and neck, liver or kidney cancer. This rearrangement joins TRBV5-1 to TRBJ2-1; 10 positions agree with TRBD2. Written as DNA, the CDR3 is TGCGCCAGCAGCTTCCTGACTAGCGGGCCTTCCCGCCCGTTGAATGAGCAGTTCTTC. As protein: CASSFLTSGPSRPLNEQFF.